This T cell receptor (beta chain) appears in the sequencing data of a study of beta chain features in type 1 diabetes. Study findings and constraints: Type 1 diabetes patients had moderately but significantly shorter TCRB CDR3s in all four CD4+ subsets.

Isolated RNA was reverse transcribed in full, so expressed TCRB transcripts were sequenced. Profiling relied on immunoSEQ multiplex PCR, and the TCRdb table lists in-frame clones only, not all of them. The data hold under 150,000 clones, with approximately 10% observed a single time. This CDR3 spans 14 amino acids. V was trimmed by 0 bases and J by 8 bases, leaving 13 bases between them. About this clone itself: Its antigen remains unknown.

Sample: central memory CD4+ T cells from blood. The gene calls are TRBV23-1 and TRBJ1-2; D remains ambiguous. TRBV23-1 is designated an ORF whose function remains uncertain. This receptor was obtained from a man aged 30-40 years with type 1 diabetes. CDR3 loop: CASSQSSGGEGYTF. Here the CDR3 DNA reads TGCGCCAGCAGTCAATCATCCGGTGGAGAAGGCTACACCTTC.